These T cell receptor beta chains were read from a single sample in a study of T cells in Graves' hyperthyroidism and ophthalmopathy. TCRdb independently ran MiXCR on the multiplex PCR reads; one entry per CDR3 protein. This sample has 500,000 to 650,000 distinct CDR3 sequences, with 20% found just once. The sequenced sample consisted of blood. The source of these receptors is a man in his forties with Graves' ophthalmopathy. Both conserved end residues are part of each CDR3. D genes are given only for firm matches. Clone size is stated in some rows and not others, as once, few, many or a class when expanded.

cdr3_length | j_call | d_call | clone_size | v_call | cdr3_nt | cdr3_aa
16 | TRBJ2-5 | TRBD1 | few | TRBV25-1 | TGTGCCAGCAGTGATCCCACTCACAGGGGGCTGGAGACCCAGTACTTC | CASSDPTHRGLETQYF
14 | TRBJ2-5 | - | many | TRBV20-1 | TGCAGTGCAGAGACACAGGGTTGGCAAGAGACCCAGTACTTC | CSAETQGWQETQYF
13 | TRBJ2-2 | - | - | TRBV25-1 | TGTGCCAGCAGGGAGAGTCAGGCCGGGGAGCTGTTTTTT | CASRESQAGELFF
16 | TRBJ2-5 | TRBD2 | - | TRBV15 | TGTGCCACCAGCAGAGATTTCCTAGCGGGAGCAGAGACCCAGTACTTC | CATSRDFLAGAETQYF
14 | TRBJ2-3 | - | many | TRBV20-1 | TGCAGTGCAGAGGGGGGAGTTGGCACAGATACGCAGTATTTT | CSAEGGVGTDTQYF
14 | TRBJ2-4 | TRBD1 | - | TRBV7-9 | TGTGCCAGCAGCTCGACAGGGGGCCAAAACATTCAGTACTTC | CASSSTGGQNIQYF
12 | TRBJ2-5 | - | few | TRBV28 | TGTGCCAGCAGCCCAGGGTTAGGGACCCAGTACTTC | CASSPGLGTQYF
12 | TRBJ1-2 | - | - | TRBV6-1 | TGTGCCAGCAGGCGGACAGCAATTGGCTACACCTTC | CASRRTAIGYTF
14 | TRBJ2-7 | - | - | TRBV7-3 | TGTGCCAGCAGCCTATGGGGGGGAGGGGGCCGGCAGTACTTC | CASSLWGGGGRQYF
15 | TRBJ1-5 | - | - | TRBV6-1 | TGTGCCAGCAGTGAGATACAGGGCTCCCTTTGGCCCCAGCATTTT | CASSEIQGSLWPQHF
15 | TRBJ1-2 | - | - | TRBV19 | TGTGCCAGTAAGTGGTCTGAACAGCTCAACTATGGCTACACCTTC | CASKWSEQLNYGYTF
15 | TRBJ2-7 | - | - | TRBV29-1 | TGCAGCGTTCGCCAGGGGCTGGGACATTACGACGAGCAGTACTTC | CSVRQGLGHYDEQYF
15 | TRBJ2-1 | - | - | TRBV2 | TGTGCCAGCAGTTTAGGAGGGAGCTCCTACGATGAGCAGTTCTTC | CASSLGGSSYDEQFF
16 | TRBJ2-1 | TRBD2 | - | TRBV20-1 | TGCAGTGCTAGCGAGGTAGCGGGGGACCGGGGGGATGAGCAGTTCTTC | CSASEVAGDRGDEQFF
15 | TRBJ2-1 | TRBD2 | many | TRBV20-1 | TGCAGTGCTAGGCCCCAGGCGGGAGCCTACAATGAGCAGTTCTTC | CSARPQAGAYNEQFF
16 | TRBJ2-3 | - | - | TRBV4-1 | TGCGCCAGCAGCCAAGACCCCCCAGGGGGCACAGATACGCAGTATTTT | CASSQDPPGGTDTQYF
14 | TRBJ2-7 | - | many | TRBV7-2 | TGTGCCAGCAGCTTAGGGGGGAGCGGCTACGAGCAGTACTTC | CASSLGGSGYEQYF
15 | TRBJ2-3 | TRBD2 | many | TRBV5-1 | TGCGCCAGCACCCTAGGAAGCGGGGGCACAGATACGCAGTATTTT | CASTLGSGGTDTQYF
16 | TRBJ2-1 | TRBD2 | many | TRBV28 | TGTGCCAGCATTGCGACTAGCGCTAGCTCCTACAATGAGCAGTTCTTC | CASIATSASSYNEQFF
16 | TRBJ2-2 | - | few | TRBV19 | TGTGCCAGTAGCCCACGGACCGCAAATGGCGCCGGGGAGCTGTTTTTT | CASSPRTANGAGELFF
15 | TRBJ1-2 | TRBD1 | few | TRBV20-1 | TGCAGTGCTAGAGACCGGGACAGGGGGCTTGGCGGCTACACCTTC | CSARDRDRGLGGYTF
13 | TRBJ1-1 | - | many | TRBV19 | TGTGCCAGCAGCCAGAGTTTGAACACTGAAGCTTTCTTT | CASSQSLNTEAFF
13 | TRBJ1-5 | - | - | TRBV19 | TGTGCCAGTAGGTCGGGGGGCGGTCAGCCCCAGCATTTT | CASRSGGGQPQHF
16 | TRBJ2-7 | TRBD2 | few | TRBV3-1 | TGTGCCAGCAGATCTAGCGGGAGTGGGCGTCCTTACGAGCAGTACTTC | CASRSSGSGRPYEQYF
15 | TRBJ1-2 | TRBD1 | many | TRBV30 | TGTGCCTGGAGTGGGCCTGGACAGGGGGCGGATGGCTACACCTTC | CAWSGPGQGADGYTF
14 | TRBJ2-7 | - | many | TRBV5-1 | TGCGCCAGCAGTTTTGACCCGGGGATTAGCGAGCAGTACTTC | CASSFDPGISEQYF
16 | TRBJ2-1 | TRBD2 | - | TRBV5-1 | TGCGCCAGCAGCTTGGTAGCGGGAGCCTCCTACAATGAGCAGTTCTTC | CASSLVAGASYNEQFF
14 | TRBJ2-7 | TRBD1 | many | TRBV3-1 | TGTGCCAGCAGCCAACAGGGGGCTGGCTACGAGCAGTACTTC | CASSQQGAGYEQYF
15 | TRBJ1-5 | - | many | TRBV3-1 | TGTGCCAGCAGCCAAGGTGTGCGGCAGAATCAGCCCCAGCATTTT | CASSQGVRQNQPQHF
14 | TRBJ2-1 | - | few | TRBV9 | TGTGCCAGCAGCGGGAACGGGGGTGGGAATGAGCAGTTCTTC | CASSGNGGGNEQFF
13 | TRBJ1-6 | TRBD1 | - | TRBV7-8 | TGTGCCAGCAGCGCGACAGGGGGTTCACCCCTCCACTTT | CASSATGGSPLHF
9 | TRBJ1-1 | - | many | TRBV5-5 | TGTGCCAGCAGGGCTGAAGCTTTCTTT | CASRAEAFF
15 | TRBJ1-2 | TRBD1 | - | TRBV19 | TGTGCCAGCCGGGACAGGAGGACTTTAGTTGGGAGCTACACCTTC | CASRDRRTLVGSYTF
15 | TRBJ2-2 | - | - | TRBV11-2 | TGTGCCAGCATCCCTTTGGCAGGGAAGGCCGGGGAGCTGTTTTTT | CASIPLAGKAGELFF
13 | TRBJ2-7 | - | - | TRBV6-5 | TGTGCCAGCAGTTACCCCCACTGGGACGAGCAGTACTTC | CASSYPHWDEQYF
16 | TRBJ2-5 | TRBD1 | few | TRBV19 | TGTGCCAGTAGTATCGGGGACAGGGGAGGGCAGGAGACCCAGTACTTC | CASSIGDRGGQETQYF
16 | TRBJ1-1 | TRBD1 | few | TRBV20-1 | TGCAGTGCTAGAGATTTCAGGACAGGAGTGAACACTGAAGCTTTCTTT | CSARDFRTGVNTEAFF
15 | TRBJ2-2 | TRBD1 | - | TRBV7-3 | TGTGCCAGCAGCTTAGCGCAGGGGGCGACCGGGGAGCTGTTTTTT | CASSLAQGATGELFF
19 | TRBJ2-1 | TRBD2 | many | TRBV18 | TGTGCCAGCTCGTCGACCAGGGGAGCGGGACTAGCTACCTACAATGAGCAGTTCTTC | CASSSTRGAGLATYNEQFF
13 | TRBJ1-4 | - | few | TRBV28 | TGTGCCACCATTCCGCCGGGGGGAGAAAAACTGTTTTTT | CATIPPGGEKLFF
16 | TRBJ1-6 | - | few | TRBV28 | TGTGCCAGCAGTTTCGAAACAGCCGTCCGAGGGTCACCCCTCCACTTT | CASSFETAVRGSPLHF
14 | TRBJ1-2 | - | - | TRBV19 | TGTGCCAGTAGTATGGGGACACTCGACTATGGCTACACCTTC | CASSMGTLDYGYTF